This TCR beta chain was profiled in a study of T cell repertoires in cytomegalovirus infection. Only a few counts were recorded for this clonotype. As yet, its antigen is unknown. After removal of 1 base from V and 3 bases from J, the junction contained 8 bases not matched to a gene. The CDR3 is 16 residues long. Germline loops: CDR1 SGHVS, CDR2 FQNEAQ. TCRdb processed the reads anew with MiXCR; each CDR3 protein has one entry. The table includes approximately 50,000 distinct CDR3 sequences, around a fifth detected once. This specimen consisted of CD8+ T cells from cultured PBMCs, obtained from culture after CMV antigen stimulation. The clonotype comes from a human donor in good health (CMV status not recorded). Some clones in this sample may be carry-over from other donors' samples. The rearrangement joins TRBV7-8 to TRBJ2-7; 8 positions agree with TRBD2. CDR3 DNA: TGTGCCAGCAGCTTAGGCGTGCGGGGGGCAATCTACGAGCAGTACTTC. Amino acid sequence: CASSLGVRGAIYEQYF.